This T cell receptor beta chain came from a study of cytomegalovirus exposure and HLA in healthy donors. The germline CDR1 and CDR2 sequences are ENHRY and SYGVKD. This CDR3 contains 11 residues. On this clone: One end of the junction is discordant with germline, which a read error may explain.

Primers for the PCR totalled 60 Vbeta and 13 Jbeta. Some clones are missing from TCRdb's copy, which holds only in-frame ones; the method was immunoSEQ multiplex PCR. The data contain about 130,000 clones, over 75% of them singletons. The sequence derives from a male donor in good health and CMV-seropositive. What was sequenced was PBMCs. V usage is TRBV10-3 and J usage is TRBJ2-3; 10 bases match TRBD1. The CDR3 region is CAISGQGAETF. The CDR3 region has the DNA TGTGCCATCAGTGGACAGGGGGCTGAGACCTTT.